This TCR beta chain was profiled in a study of cytomegalovirus exposure and HLA in healthy donors. Overall study context: In a previous analysis, more than 90 million unique TCR beta sequences were found from 170 million or so T cells.

V lost 4 bases and J 2 bases, leaving 15 bases between the germline ends. From germline, CDR1 is WSHSY and CDR2 SAAADI. CDR3 length equals 15 residues. 13 Jbeta primers and 60 Vbeta primers were used for the PCR. In the study's own analysis: The authors later counted roughly 79 million unique TCR beta chains, around 9.9 million of them shared. Clones were read by immunoSEQ multiplex PCR, and TCRdb kept only the in-frame ones, dropping some. That table furnishes V, J and clone size, whereas the DNA furnished D and trimming. The table records about 90,000 clones, more than 55% of them present only once. Study-wide results and limits: Specific recognition of CMV antigens was confirmed in vitro for a few chains (all CMV-associated).

With respect to this clone: Its antigen remains unidentified.

This chain connects TRBV10-2 to TRBJ2-7, with D perhaps TRBD1 (5 bases). This receptor was obtained from a woman in her 30s in good health and CMV-seropositive. Sequenced sample: PBMCs. DNA of the CDR3: TGCGCCAGCAGTGGGTCGAATACAGGAGCCTACGAGCAGTACTTC. Its protein product is CASSGSNTGAYEQYF.